The sequence of this T cell receptor (beta chain) was determined in a study of cytomegalovirus exposure and HLA in healthy donors. Notes on the study in general: In a later analysis, specific HLA alleles were associated with around 17,000 TCR beta sequences at a 0.05 false discovery rate. No immune exposure information besides CMV serostatus was available.

The PCR contained 60 Vbeta and 13 Jbeta primers. Measured with immunoSEQ multiplex PCR; TCRdb has only the in-frame clones, and not every one. The sample lists under 200,000 clones; around 84% were seen once. The V gene lost 6 bases and the J gene lost 5 bases, with 16 bases spanning the gap. The CDR3 is 14 amino acids. Germline V gene sequence: CDR1 MNHEY, CDR2 SVGAGI. As to this clone: Its cognate antigen is unknown.

This clonotype originated in a man between 18 and 35 years old in good health and CMV-seronegative. Sequences were obtained from PBMCs. V and J are TRBV6-5 and TRBJ1-1, with D possibly being TRBD1 (5 bases). CDR3 DNA sequence: TGTGCCAGCAGAACAGGTTCCCTGGGGACTGAAGCTTTCTTT. Amino acids: CASRTGSLGTEAFF.